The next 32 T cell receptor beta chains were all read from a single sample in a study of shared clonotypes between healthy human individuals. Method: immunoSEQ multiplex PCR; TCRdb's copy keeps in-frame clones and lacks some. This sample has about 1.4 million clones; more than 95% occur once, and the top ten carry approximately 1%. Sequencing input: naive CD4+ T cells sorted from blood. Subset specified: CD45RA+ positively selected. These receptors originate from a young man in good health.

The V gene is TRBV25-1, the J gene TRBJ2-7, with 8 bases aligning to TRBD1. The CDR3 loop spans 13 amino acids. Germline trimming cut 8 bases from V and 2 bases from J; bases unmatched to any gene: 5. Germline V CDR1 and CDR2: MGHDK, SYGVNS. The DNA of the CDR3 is TGTGCCAGCTGGGACAGGATGACCTACGAGCAGTACTTC. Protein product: CASWDRMTYEQYF.

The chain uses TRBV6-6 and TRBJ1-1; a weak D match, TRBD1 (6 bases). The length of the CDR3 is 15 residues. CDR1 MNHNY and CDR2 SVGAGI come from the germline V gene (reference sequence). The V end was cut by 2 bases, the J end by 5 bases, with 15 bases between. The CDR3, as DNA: TGTGCCAGCAGTTACCCGGGTCGCCAGGGGACTGAAGCTTTCTTT. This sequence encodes CASSYPGRQGTEAFF.

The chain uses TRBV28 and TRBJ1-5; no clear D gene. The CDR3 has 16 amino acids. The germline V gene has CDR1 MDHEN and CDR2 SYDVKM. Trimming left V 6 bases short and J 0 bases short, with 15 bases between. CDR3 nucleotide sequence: TGTGCCAGCAGGGACCCCGGCTTTTATAGCAATCAGCCCCAGCATTTT. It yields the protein CASRDPGFYSNQPQHF.

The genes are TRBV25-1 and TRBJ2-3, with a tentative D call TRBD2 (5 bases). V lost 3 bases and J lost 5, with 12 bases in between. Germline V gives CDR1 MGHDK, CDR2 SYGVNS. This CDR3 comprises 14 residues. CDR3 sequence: CASSELGSGDTQYF. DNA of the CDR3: TGTGCCAGCAGTGAGTTGGGAAGCGGAGATACGCAGTATTTT.

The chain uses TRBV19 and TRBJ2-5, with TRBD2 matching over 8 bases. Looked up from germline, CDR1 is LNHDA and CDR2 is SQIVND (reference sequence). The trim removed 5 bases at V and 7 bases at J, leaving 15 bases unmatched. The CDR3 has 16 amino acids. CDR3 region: CASSSTPGLGARTQYF. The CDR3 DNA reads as TGTGCCAGTAGTTCCACCCCGGGACTAGGGGCAAGGACCCAGTACTTC.

The CDR3 sequence: CASSTTGRSYEQYF. In nucleotides, the CDR3 is TGTGCCAGCAGTACCACAGGGAGGTCCTACGAGCAGTACTTC. The chain uses TRBV6-5 and TRBJ2-7, with D possibly called TRBD1 or TRBD2 (6 bases each). Germline CDR1 is MNHEY and CDR2 is SVGAGI. V was trimmed by 5 bases and J by 1 base, leaving 12 bases between them. The CDR3 contains 14 residues.

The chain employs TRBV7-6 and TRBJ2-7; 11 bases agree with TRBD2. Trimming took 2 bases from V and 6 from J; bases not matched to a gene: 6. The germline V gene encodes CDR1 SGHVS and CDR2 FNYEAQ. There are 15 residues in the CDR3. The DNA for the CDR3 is TGTGCCAGCAGCTTAAGTCTAGCGGGAGGTGGCGAGCAGTACTTC. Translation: CASSLSLAGGGEQYF.

The CDR3: CASSLRGSGVRYEQYF. CDR3 bases: TGTGCCAGCAGTTTAAGGGGATCAGGGGTCCGCTACGAGCAGTACTTC. V and J are TRBV28 and TRBJ2-7; a possible D gene is TRBD1 (6 bases). Trimming removed 2 bases at V and 3 bases at J, with 17 bases between. The CDR3 consists of 16 residues. Germline V lookup: CDR1 MDHEN, CDR2 SYDVKM. Drawing the rest from reference TRBV28 and TRBJ2-7, the complete variable domain is DVKVTQSSRYLVKRTGEKVFLECVQDMDHENMFWYRQDPGLGLRLIYFSYDVKMKEKGDIPEGYSVSREKKERFSLILESASTNQTSMYLCASSLRGSGVRYEQYFGPGTRLTVT.

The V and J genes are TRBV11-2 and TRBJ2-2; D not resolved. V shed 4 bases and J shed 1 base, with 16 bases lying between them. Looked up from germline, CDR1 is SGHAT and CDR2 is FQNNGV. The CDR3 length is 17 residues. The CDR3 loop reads CASSSPSVTVNTGELFF. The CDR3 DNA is TGTGCCAGCAGCTCCCCATCGGTAACAGTGAACACCGGGGAGCTGTTTTTT.

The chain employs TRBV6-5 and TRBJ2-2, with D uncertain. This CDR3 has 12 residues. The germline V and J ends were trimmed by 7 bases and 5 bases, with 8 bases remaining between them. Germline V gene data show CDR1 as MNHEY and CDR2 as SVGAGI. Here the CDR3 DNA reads TGTGCCAGCACCAATCCTACCGGGGAGCTGTTTTTT. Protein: CASTNPTGELFF.

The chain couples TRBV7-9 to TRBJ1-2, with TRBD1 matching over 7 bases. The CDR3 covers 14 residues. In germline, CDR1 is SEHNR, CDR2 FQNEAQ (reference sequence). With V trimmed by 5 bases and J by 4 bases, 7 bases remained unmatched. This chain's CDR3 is CASSTDRLGYGYTF. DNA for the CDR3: TGTGCCAGCAGCACGGACAGGTTGGGCTATGGCTACACCTTC.

Here the CDR3 DNA reads TGTGCCAGCAGCACTTATCCGCGGGGCGGGGAGACCCAGTACTTC. It specifies CASSTYPRGGETQYF. The gene calls are TRBV7-2 and TRBJ2-5, with TRBD2 as a possible D gene (6 bases). This CDR3 has 15 amino acids. The V and J ends lost 5 bases and 5 bases respectively, with 18 bases between them. CDR1 and CDR2 (germline): SGHTA, FQGNSA. Variable domain in full (rest from reference TRBV7-2 and TRBJ2-5): GAGVSQSPSNKVTEKGKDVELRCDPISGHTALYWYRQSLGQGLEFLIYFQGNSAPDKSGLPSDRFSAERTGGSVSTLTIQRTQQEDSAVYLCASSTYPRGGETQYFGPGTRLLVL.

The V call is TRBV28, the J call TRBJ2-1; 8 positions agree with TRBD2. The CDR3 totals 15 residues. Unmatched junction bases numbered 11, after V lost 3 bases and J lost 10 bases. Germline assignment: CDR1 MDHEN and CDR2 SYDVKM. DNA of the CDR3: TGTGCCAGCAGTTTGGCGGGGGGCGCCCTTTCGGAGCAGTTCTTC. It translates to CASSLAGGALSEQFF.

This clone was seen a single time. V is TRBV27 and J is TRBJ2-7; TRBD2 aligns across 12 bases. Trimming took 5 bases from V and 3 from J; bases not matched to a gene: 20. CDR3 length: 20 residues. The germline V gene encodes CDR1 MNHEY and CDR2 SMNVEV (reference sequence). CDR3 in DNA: TGTGCCAGCAGTCCCCGGGGGGCTAGCGGGAGGGCCCAAAAATTCTACGAGCAGTACTTC. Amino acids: CASSPRGASGRAQKFYEQYF.

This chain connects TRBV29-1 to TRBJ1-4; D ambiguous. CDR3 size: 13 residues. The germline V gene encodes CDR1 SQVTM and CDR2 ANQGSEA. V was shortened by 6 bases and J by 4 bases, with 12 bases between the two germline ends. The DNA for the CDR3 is TGCAGCGTGGTTCGGGGAGGTAATGAAAAACTGTTTTTT. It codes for CSVVRGGNEKLFF.

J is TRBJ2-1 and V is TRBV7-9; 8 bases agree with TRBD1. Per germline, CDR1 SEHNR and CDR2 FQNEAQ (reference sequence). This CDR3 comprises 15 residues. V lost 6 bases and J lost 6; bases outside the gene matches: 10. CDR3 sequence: CASRLYEDRVNEQFF. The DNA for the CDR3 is TGTGCCAGCAGATTATATGAGGACAGGGTCAATGAGCAGTTCTTC.

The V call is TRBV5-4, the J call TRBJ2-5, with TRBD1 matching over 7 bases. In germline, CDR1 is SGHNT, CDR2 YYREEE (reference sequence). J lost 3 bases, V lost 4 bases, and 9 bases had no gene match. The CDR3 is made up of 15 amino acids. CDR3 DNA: TGTGCCAGCAGCACCCCGGGACAGATAGAAGAGACCCAGTACTTC. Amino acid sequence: CASSTPGQIEETQYF.

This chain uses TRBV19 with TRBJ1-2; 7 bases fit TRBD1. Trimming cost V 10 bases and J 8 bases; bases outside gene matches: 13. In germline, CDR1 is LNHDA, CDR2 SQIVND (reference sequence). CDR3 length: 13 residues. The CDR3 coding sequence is TGTGCCACCAACGACAGGGAAAAATTAGGCTACACCTTC. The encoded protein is CATNDREKLGYTF. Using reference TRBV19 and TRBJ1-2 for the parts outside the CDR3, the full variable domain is DGGITQSPKYLFRKEGQNVTLSCEQNLNHDAMYWYRQDPGQGLRLIYYSQIVNDFQKGDIAEGYSVSREKKESFPLTVTSAQKNPTAFYLCATNDREKLGYTFGSGTRLTVV.

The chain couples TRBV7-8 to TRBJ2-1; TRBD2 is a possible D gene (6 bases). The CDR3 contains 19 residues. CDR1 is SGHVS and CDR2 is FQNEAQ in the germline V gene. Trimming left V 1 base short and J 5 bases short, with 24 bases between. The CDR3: CASSLGIPTGGQANNEQFF. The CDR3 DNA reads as TGTGCCAGCAGCTTAGGGATCCCAACCGGAGGGCAGGCAAACAATGAGCAGTTCTTC.

The CDR3 sequence is CASSIRGQGGELFF. CDR3 bases: TGTGCCAGTAGTATAAGGGGGCAAGGCGGGGAGCTGTTTTTT. The V gene is TRBV19, the J gene TRBJ2-2; TRBD1 matches at 7 bases. The CDR3 has 14 amino acids. Trimming took 2 bases from V and 7 from J; bases not matched to a gene: 4. Germline CDR1 and CDR2: LNHDA and SQIVND (reference sequence).

The CDR3 nucleotides are TGTGCCAGCAGCCCTAGAGCTAGCGGGAGAGTGGAGAAAAACATTCAGTACTTC. This encodes CASSPRASGRVEKNIQYF. This chain links TRBV7-2 with TRBJ2-4; 10 positions match TRBD2. CDR1 and CDR2 (germline): SGHTA, FQGNSA. Germline trimming cut 5 bases from V and 4 bases from J; bases unmatched to any gene: 14. The CDR3 spans 18 residues.

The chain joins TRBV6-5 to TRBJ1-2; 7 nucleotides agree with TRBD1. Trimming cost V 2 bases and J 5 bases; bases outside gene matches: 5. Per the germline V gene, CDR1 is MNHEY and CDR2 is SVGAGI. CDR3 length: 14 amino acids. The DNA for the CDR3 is TGTGCCAGCAGTTACACGGACAGGCCTTATGGCTACACCTTC. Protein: CASSYTDRPYGYTF.

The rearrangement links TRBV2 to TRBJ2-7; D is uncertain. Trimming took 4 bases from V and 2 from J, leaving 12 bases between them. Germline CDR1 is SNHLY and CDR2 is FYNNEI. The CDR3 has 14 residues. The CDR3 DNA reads TGTGCCAGCAGTGCTATCCCACTCGCCTACGAGCAGTACTTC. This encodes CASSAIPLAYEQYF.

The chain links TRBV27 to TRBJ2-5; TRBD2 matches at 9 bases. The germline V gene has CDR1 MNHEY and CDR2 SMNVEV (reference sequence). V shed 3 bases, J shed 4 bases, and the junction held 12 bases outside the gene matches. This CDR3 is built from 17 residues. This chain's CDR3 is CASSFNGLAGDRETQYF. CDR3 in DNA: TGTGCCAGCAGTTTTAACGGGTTAGCGGGAGACCGAGAGACCCAGTACTTC.

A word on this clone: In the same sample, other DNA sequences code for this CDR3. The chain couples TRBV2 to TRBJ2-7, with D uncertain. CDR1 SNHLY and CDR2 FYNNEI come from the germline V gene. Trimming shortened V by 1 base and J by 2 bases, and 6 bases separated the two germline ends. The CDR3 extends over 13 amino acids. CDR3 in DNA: TGTGCCAGCAGTGAAGACCGCACCTACGAGCAGTACTTC. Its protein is CASSEDRTYEQYF.

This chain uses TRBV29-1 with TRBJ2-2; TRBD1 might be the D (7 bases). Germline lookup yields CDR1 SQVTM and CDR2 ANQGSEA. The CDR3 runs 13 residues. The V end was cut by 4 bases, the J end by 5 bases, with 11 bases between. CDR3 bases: TGCAGCGTTGCGGCAGGGGGGACCGGGGAGCTGTTTTTT. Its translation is CSVAAGGTGELFF.

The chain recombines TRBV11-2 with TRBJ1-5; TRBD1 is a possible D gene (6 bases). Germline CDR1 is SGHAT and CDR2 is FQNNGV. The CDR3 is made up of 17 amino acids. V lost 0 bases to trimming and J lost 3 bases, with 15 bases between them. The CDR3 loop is CASSLDEAGAANQPQHF. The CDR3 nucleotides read TGTGCCAGCAGCTTAGATGAGGCGGGGGCCGCCAATCAGCCCCAGCATTTT.

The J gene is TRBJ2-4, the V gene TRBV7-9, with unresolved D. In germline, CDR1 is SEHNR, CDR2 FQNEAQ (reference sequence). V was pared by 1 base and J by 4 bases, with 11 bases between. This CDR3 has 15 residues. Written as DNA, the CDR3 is TGTGCCAGCAGCTTAGATTTACAGATAAAAAACATTCAGTACTTC. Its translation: CASSLDLQIKNIQYF. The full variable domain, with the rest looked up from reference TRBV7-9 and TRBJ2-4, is DTGVSQNPRHKITKRGQNVTFRCDPISEHNRLYWYRQTLGQGPEFLTYFQNEAQLEKSRLLSDRFSAERPKGSFSTLEIQRTEQGDSAMYLCASSLDLQIKNIQYFGAGTRLSVL.

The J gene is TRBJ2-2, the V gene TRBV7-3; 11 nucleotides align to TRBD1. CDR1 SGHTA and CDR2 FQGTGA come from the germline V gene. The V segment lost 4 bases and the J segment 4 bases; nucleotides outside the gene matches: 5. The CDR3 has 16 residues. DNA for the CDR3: TGTGCCAGCAGCTCCCCCGGGACAGGGGGCACCGGGGAGCTGTTTTTT. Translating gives CASSSPGTGGTGELFF.

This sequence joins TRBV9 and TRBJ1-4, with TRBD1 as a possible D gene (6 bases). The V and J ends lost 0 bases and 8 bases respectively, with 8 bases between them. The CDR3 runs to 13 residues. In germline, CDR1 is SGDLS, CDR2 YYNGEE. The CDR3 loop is CASSVATGEKLFF. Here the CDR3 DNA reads TGTGCCAGCAGCGTAGCTACAGGGGAAAAACTGTTTTTT. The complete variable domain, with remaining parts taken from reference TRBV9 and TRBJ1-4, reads DSGVTQTPKHLITATGQRVTLRCSPRSGDLSVYWYQQSLDQGLQFLIQYYNGEERAKGNILERFSAQQFPDLHSELNLSSLELGDSALYFCASSVATGEKLFFGSGTQLSVL.

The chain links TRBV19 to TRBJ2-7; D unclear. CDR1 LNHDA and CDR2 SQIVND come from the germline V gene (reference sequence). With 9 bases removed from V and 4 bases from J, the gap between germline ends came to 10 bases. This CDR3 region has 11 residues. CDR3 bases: TGTGCCAGCCAGCATTTGTACGAGCAGTACTTC. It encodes CASQHLYEQYF. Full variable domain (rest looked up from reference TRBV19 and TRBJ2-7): DGGITQSPKYLFRKEGQNVTLSCEQNLNHDAMYWYRQDPGQGLRLIYYSQIVNDFQKGDIAEGYSVSREKKESFPLTVTSAQKNPTAFYLCASQHLYEQYFGPGTRLTVT.

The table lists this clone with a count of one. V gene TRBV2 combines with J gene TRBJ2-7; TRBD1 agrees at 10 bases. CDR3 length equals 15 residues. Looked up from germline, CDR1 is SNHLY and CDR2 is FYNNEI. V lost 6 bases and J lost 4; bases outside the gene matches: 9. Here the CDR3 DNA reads TGTGCCAGCAGGGAAAAGACAGGGGGCTCTTACGAGCAGTACTTC. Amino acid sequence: CASREKTGGSYEQYF.